A selection of T cell receptor beta chains follows, all from one sample in a study of T cell repertoires and Cas9 in healthy adults. TCRdb's copy holds only in-frame clones and misses some; the assay was immunoSEQ multiplex PCR. The sample has about 22,000 clones, approximately 90% seen once. Sample: CD4+ effector T cells (CD127+, CD25-, CD137-, CD154-) from PBMCs; culture status not recorded. The receptor set was obtained from a human donor in good health. The CDR3 runs from the conserved cysteine through the conserved F or W. A D gene is named only where the DNA matches it firmly. The size entry is marked missing in some rows and otherwise reads once, few, many or a size class.

D	V	size	J	DNA	CDR3
TRBD1	TRBV11-1	.	TRBJ2-5	TGTGCCAGCAGCTTCGGACAGGGGCAAGAGACCCAGTACTTC	CASSFGQGQETQYF
.	TRBV9	.	TRBJ2-7	TGTGCCAGCAGCTCCCCCGGGCAATACGAGCAGTACTTC	CASSSPGQYEQYF
TRBD2	TRBV27	once	TRBJ2-5	TGTGCCAGCAGTCTAAGACTAGCGGGGGGCGGTGAGACCCAGTACTTC	CASSLRLAGGGETQYF
.	TRBV11-2	.	TRBJ1-1	TGTGCCAGCAGCTTAGGCGAGGCGGGTGAAGCTTTCTTT	CASSLGEAGEAFF
.	TRBV7-3	.	TRBJ2-2	TGTGCCAGCAGCTTAACGCCCACCACCGGGGTGCTGTTTTTT	CASSLTPTTGVLFF
.	TRBV28	.	TRBJ1-5	TGTGCCAGCACCAACTGGCAGGAACGCCAGCCCCAGCATTTT	CASTNWQERQPQHF
.	TRBV6-6	.	TRBJ1-1	TGTGCCAGCAGTTACTCTGCGGTAGCTACTGAAGCTTTCTTT	CASSYSAVATEAFF
.	TRBV4-3	.	TRBJ2-7	TGCGCCAGCAGCCAGGAAGGGTTCACGGGAGAGCAGTACTTC	CASSQEGFTGEQYF
TRBD1	TRBV15	.	TRBJ1-2	TGTGCCACCAGCCCCGACAGGGTGGTAGGCTACACCTTC	CATSPDRVVGYTF
.	TRBV27	.	TRBJ1-4	TGTGCCAACCAACACCCGAGGGAAAAACTGTTTTTT	CANQHPREKLFF
.	TRBV5-6	once	TRBJ1-5	TGTGCCAGCAGCCTTTCAGGGGTGGGAAGCAATCAGCCCCAGCATTTT	CASSLSGVGSNQPQHF